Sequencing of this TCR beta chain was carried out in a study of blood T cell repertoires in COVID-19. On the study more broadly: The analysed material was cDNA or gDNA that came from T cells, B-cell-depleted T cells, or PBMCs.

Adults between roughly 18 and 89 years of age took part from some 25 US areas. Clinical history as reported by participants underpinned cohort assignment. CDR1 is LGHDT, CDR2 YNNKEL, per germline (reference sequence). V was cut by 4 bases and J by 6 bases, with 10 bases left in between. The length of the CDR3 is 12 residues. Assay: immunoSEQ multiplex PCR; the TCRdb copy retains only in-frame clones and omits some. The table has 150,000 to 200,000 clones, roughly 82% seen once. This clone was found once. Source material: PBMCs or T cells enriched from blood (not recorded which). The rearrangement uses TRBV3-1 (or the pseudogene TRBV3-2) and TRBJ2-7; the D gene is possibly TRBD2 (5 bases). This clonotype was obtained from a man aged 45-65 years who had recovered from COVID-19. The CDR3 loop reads CASSLTSFEQYF. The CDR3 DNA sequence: TGTGCCAGCAGCCTCACTAGTTTCGAGCAGTACTTC.